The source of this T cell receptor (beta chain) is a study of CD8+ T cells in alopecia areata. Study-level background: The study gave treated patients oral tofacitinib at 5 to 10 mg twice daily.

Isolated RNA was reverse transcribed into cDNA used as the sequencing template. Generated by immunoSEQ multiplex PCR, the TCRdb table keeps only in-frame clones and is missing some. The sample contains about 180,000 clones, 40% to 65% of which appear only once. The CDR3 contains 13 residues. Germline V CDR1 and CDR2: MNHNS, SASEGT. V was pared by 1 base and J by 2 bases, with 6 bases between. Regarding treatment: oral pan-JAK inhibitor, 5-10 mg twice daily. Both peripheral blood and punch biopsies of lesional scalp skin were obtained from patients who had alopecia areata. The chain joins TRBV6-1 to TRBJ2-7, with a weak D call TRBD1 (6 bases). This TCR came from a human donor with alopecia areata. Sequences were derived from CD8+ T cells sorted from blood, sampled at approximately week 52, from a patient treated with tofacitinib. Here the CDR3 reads CASSEGQAYEQYF. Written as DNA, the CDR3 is TGTGCCAGCAGTGAAGGACAGGCCTACGAGCAGTACTTC.